A few counts support the clone carrying this T cell receptor (beta chain). Its antigen is not known. The CDR3 contains 15 residues. The V end lost 2 bases, the J end lost 2 bases, and 10 bases lay between the germline ends. Looked up from germline, CDR1 is SEHNR and CDR2 is FQNEAQ (reference sequence). This sample is drawn from a study of T-cell memory formation after mild COVID-19. The wider study: Largely, TCR clusters stayed within a single donor. Whole-study findings and limits: Among contracting clones, CD4+ were mainly CM/EM and CD8+ enriched in EMRA. Day 15 to 85 contractors were CD4/CD8 balanced; later expanders leaned CD4+.

TCR alpha and TCR beta cDNA libraries carrying sample barcodes and UMIs were produced by 5'RACE using constant-segment primers. MiXCR, applied by TCRdb to the 5' RACE reads, yields one record per CDR3 protein. The table lists roughly 160,000 distinct CDR3 sequences, approximately 13% of them singletons, with roughly 3.4% in the top ten. This sequence was found in a man between 18 and 35 years old who had mild COVID-19 (a few samples of this study predate the infection). Cell type and time point are not known. Sequencing was done on a sample of PBMCs or a T cell subset sorted from them (not recorded which). The V gene is TRBV7-9, the J gene TRBJ2-1; the D gene is possibly TRBD2 (6 bases). CDR3 bases: TGTGCCAGCAGCTTACCCCGGGAGACCTACAATGAGCAGTTCTTC. It codes for CASSLPRETYNEQFF.